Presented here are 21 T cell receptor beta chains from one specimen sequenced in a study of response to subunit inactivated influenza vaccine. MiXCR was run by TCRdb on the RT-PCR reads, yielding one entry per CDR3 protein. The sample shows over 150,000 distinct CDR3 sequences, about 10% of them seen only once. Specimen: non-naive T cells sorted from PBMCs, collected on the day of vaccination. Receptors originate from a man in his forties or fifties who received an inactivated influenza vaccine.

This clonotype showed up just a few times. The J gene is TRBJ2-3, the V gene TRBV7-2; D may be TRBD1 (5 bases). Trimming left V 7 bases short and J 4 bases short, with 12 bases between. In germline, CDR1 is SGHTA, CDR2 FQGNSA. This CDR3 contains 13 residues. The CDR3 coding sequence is TGTGCCAGCAACTTGCAGGGCTCAGATACGCAGTATTTT. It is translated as CASNLQGSDTQYF.

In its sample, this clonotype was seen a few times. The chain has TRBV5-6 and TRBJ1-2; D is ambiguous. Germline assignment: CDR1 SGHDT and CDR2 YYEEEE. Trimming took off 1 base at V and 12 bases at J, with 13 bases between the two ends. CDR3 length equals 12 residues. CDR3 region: CASSLWQERDTF. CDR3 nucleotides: TGTGCCAGCAGCTTGTGGCAGGAGAGAGACACCTTC.

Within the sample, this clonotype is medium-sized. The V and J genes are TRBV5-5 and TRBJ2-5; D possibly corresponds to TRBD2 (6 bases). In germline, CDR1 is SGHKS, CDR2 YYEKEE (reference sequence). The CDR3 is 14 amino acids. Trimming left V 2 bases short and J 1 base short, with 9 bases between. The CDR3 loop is CASSFRTTQETQYF. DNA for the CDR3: TGTGCCAGCAGCTTTCGGACTACCCAAGAGACCCAGTACTTC.

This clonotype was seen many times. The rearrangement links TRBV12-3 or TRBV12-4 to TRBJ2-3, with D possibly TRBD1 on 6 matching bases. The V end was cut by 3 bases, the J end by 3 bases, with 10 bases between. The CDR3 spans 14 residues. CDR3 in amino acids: CASSFGGPTDTQYF. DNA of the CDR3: TGTGCCAGCAGTTTTGGGGGCCCAACAGATACGCAGTATTTT.

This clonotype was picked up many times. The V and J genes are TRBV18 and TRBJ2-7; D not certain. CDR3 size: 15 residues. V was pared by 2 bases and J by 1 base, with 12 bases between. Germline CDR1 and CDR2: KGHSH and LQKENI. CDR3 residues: CASSPSGSQSYEQYF. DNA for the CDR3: TGTGCCAGCTCACCATCCGGCAGCCAGTCCTACGAGCAGTACTTC.

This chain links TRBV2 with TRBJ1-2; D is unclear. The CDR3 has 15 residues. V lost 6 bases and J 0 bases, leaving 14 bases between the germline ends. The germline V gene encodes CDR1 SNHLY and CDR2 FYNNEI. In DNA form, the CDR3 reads TGTGCCAGCAGCCCCGGTCAGGCGCCTAACTATGGCTACACCTTC. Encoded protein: CASSPGQAPNYGYTF. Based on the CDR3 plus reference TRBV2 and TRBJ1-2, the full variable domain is EPEVTQTPSHQVTQMGQEVILRCVPISNHLYFYWYRQILGQKVEFLVSFYNNEISEKSEIFDDQFSVERPDGSNFTLKIRSTKLEDSAMYFCASSPGQAPNYGYTFGSGTRLTVV.

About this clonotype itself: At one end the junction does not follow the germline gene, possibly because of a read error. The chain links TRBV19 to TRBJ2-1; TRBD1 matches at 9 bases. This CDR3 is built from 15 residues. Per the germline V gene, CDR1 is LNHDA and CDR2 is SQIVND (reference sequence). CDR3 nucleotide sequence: TGTGCCAGTAGTCTAGACAGGGGGAGGTACAATGAGCAGTTCTTC. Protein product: CASSLDRGRYNEQFF.

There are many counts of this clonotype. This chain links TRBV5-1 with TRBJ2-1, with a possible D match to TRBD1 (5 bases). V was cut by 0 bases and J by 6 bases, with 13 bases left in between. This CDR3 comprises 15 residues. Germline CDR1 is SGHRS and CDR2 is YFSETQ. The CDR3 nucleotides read TGCGCCAGCAGCTTGGGAGGCAGGGCGGCCAATGAGCAGTTCTTC. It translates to CASSLGGRAANEQFF. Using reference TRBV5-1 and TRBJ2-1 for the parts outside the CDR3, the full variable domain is KAGVTQTPRYLIKTRGQQVTLSCSPISGHRSVSWYQQTPGQGLQFLFEYFSETQRNKGNFPGRFSGRQFSNSRSEMNVSTLELGDSALYLCASSLGGRAANEQFFGPGTRLTVL.

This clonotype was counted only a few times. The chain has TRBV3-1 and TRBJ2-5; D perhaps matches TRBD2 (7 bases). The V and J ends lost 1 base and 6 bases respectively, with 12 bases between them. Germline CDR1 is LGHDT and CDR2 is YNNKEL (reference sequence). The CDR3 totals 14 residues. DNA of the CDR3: TGTGCCAGCAGCCAAGGCGGGGGCGCGCAGACCCAGTACTTC. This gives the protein CASSQGGGAQTQYF.

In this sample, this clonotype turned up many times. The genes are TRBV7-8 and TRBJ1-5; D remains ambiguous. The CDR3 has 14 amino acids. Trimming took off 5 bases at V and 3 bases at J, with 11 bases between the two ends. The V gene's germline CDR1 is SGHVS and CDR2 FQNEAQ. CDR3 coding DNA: TGTGCCAGCAGCCCAATGGTCGTCAATCAGCCCCAGCATTTT. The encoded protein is CASSPMVVNQPQHF.

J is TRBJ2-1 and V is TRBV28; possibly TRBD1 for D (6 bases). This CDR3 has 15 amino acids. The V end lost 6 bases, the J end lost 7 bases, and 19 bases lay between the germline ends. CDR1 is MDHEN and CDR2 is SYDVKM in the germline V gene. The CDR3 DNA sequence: TGTGCCAGCAGACCACAGGGTTTTCAGGGGAATGAGCAGTTCTTC. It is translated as CASRPQGFQGNEQFF.

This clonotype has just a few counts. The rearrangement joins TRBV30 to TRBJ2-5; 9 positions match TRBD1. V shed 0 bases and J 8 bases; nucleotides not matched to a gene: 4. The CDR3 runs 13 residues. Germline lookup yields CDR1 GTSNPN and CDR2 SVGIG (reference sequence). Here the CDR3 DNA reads TGTGCCTGGAGTGTACAGGGGGCGCACACCCAGTACTTC. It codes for CAWSVQGAHTQYF.

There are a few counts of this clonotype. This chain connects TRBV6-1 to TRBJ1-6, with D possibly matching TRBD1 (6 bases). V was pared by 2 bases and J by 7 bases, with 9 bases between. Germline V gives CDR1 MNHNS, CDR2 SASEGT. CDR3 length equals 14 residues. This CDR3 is CASSETGFNSPLHF. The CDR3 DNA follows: TGTGCCAGCAGTGAAACAGGGTTCAATTCACCCCTCCACTTT.

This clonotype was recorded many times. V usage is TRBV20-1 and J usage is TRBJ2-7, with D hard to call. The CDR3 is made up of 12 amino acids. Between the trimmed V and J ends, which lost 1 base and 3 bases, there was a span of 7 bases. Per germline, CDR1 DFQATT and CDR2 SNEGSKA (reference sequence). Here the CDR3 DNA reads TGCAGTGCTAGAGGTAGATACTACGAGCAGTACTTC. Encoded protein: CSARGRYYEQYF.

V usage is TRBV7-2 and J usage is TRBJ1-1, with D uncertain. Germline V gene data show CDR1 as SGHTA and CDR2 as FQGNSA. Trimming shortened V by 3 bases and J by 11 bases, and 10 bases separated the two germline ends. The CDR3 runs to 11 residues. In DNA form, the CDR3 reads TGTGCCAGCAGCTTCGGGCCGGAGGCTTTCTTT. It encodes CASSFGPEAFF.

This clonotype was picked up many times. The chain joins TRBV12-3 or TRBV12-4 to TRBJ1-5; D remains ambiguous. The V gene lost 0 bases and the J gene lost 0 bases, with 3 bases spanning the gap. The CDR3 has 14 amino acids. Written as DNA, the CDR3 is TGTGCCAGCAGTTTAGCGGATAGCAATCAGCCCCAGCATTTT. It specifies CASSLADSNQPQHF.

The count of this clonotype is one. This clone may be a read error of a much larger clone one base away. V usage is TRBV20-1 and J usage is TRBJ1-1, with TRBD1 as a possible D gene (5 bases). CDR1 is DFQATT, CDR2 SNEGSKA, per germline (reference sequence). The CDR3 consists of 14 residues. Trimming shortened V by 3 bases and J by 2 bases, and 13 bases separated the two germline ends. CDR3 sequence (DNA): TGCAGTGCTAGTCGGGGCAACCCTAACACTGAAGCTTTCTTT. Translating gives CSASRGNPNTEAFF.

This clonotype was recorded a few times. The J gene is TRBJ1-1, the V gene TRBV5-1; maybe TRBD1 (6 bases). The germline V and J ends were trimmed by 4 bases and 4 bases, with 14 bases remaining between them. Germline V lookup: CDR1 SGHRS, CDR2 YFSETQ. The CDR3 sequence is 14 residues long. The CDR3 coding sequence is TGCGCCAGCAGCGCTACAGGGAGATCCACTGAAGCTTTCTTT. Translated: CASSATGRSTEAFF.

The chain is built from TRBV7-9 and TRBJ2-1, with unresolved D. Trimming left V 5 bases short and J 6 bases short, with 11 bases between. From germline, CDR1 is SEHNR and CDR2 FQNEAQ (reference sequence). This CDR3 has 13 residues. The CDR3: CASSLPVTNEQFF. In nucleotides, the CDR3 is TGTGCCAGCAGCCTGCCGGTAACCAATGAGCAGTTCTTC.

The CDR3 nucleotides read TGCAGTGCTAGACTGGCAAGGGGGAAGCGCACTGAAGCTTTCTTT. It encodes CSARLARGKRTEAFF. The chain employs TRBV20-1 and TRBJ1-1; possibly TRBD1 for D (6 bases). CDR1 is DFQATT, CDR2 SNEGSKA, per germline (reference sequence). The CDR3 is 15 amino acids. V lost 2 bases and J 4 bases, leaving 17 bases between the germline ends.

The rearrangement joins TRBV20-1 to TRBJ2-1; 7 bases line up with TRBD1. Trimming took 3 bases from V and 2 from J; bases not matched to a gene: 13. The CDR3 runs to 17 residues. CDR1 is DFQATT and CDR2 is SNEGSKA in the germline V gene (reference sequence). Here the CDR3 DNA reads TGCAGTGCTAGGGAGCAGGGACAGAAGCTTACCTACAATGAGCAGTTCTTC. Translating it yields CSAREQGQKLTYNEQFF.